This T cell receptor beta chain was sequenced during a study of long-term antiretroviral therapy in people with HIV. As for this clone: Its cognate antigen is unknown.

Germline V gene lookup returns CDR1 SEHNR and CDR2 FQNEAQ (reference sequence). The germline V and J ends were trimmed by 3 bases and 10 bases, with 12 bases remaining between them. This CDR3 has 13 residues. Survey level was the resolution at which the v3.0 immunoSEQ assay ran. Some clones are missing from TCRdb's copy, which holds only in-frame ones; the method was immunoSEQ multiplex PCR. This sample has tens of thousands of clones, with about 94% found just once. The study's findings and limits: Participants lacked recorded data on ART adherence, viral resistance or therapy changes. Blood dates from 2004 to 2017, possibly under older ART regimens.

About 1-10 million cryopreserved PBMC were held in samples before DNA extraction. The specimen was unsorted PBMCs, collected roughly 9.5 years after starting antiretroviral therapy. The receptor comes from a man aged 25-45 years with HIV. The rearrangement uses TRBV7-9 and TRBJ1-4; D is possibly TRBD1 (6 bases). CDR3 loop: CASSLGGRGKLFF. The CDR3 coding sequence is TGTGCCAGCAGCTTGGGGGGGCGCGGAAAACTGTTTTTT.